The source of this TCR beta chain is a study of blood T cells in healthy people across ages. About the research overall: Per two T cells, about one barcoded beta molecule was captured through template switching.

Germline CDR1 DFQATT, CDR2 SNEGSKA (reference sequence). CDR3 length: 16 amino acids. J was trimmed by 2 bases and V by 0 bases; bases with no gene match: 5. Primed by a sample-barcoded 5' primer and a J-beta primer mix, a second PCR proceeded for 7 to 11 cycles. Each sample yielded at least 2.5 million CDR3-containing paired-end reads. From the 5' RACE reads, TCRdb called clonotypes with MiXCR, one entry per CDR3 protein. The repertoire holds 1.5 million to 2 million distinct CDR3 sequences, with approximately 50% as singletons. The V gene is TRBV20-1, the J gene TRBJ2-7; TRBD1 aligns across 12 bases. Sequencing was done on a sample of blood. This TCR came from a woman aged 40 to 50 in good health. CDR3 nucleotide sequence: TGCAGTGCTAGAGATTGGGGGACAGGGGGCACCTACGAGCAGTACTTC. Protein: CSARDWGTGGTYEQYF.